This TCR beta chain was sequenced for a study of early T cells in non-severe SARS-CoV-2 infection. Looking at the study overall: Alpha and beta chains were unpaired, from unsorted whole-blood bulk RNA. General study results and limits: In VDJdb matching, anti-spike CD8 responses were favored while private and CD4 specificities went missing.

This clonotype has a count of ten or more. Its target is unknown. Unique molecular identifiers (one per individual cDNA molecule) were attached. TCRdb passed the 5' RACE reads through MiXCR, listing each CDR3 protein once. The table shows 80,000 to 100,000 distinct CDR3 sequences, with approximately 13% occurring only once. The CDR3 spans 15 residues. With 8 bases clipped from V and 2 bases from J, the junction kept 6 bases outside the gene matches. Material: whole blood. This sequence was found in an adult who was a healthcare worker with PCR-confirmed SARS-CoV-2 infection or an uninfected control (not recorded which). This chain connects TRBV12-3 or TRBV12-4 to TRBJ2-2; 9 nucleotides agree with TRBD1. The CDR3 here is CASVGGQGNTGELFF. The CDR3 DNA sequence: TGTGCCAGCGTAGGGGGACAGGGTAACACCGGGGAGCTGTTTTTT.